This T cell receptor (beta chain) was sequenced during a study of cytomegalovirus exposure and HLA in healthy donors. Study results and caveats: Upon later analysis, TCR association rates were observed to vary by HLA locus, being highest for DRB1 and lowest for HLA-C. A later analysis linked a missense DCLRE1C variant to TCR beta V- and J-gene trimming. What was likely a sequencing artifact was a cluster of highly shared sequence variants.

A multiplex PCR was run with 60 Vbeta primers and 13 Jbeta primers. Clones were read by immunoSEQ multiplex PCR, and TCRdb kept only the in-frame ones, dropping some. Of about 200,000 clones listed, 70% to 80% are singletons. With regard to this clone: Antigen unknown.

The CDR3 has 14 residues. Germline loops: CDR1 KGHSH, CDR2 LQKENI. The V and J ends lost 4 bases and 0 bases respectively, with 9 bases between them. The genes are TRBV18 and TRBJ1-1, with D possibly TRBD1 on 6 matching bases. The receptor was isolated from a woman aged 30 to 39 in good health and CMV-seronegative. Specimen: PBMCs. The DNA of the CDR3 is TGTGCCAGCTCACAACAGGGATTGAACACTGAAGCTTTCTTT. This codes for CASSQQGLNTEAFF. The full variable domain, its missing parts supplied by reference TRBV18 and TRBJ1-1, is NAGVMQNPRHLVRRRGQEARLRCSPMKGHSHVYWYRQLPEEGLKFMVYLQKENIIDESGMPKERFSAEFPKEGPSILRIQQVVRGDSAAYFCASSQQGLNTEAFFGQGTRLTVV.